Following are 30 T cell receptor beta chains from one sample sequenced in a study of T cell responses to AZD1222 COVID-19 vaccine. TCRdb's copy holds only in-frame clones and misses some; the assay was immunoSEQ multiplex PCR. The table shows around 160,000 clones, with 94% occurring only once. The sample consisted of peripheral blood, taken on day 0 of AZD1222 vaccination. These receptor sequences come from an adult in good health.

Comments on this clone: Other DNA variants within this sample encode the same CDR3. The J gene is TRBJ1-2, the V gene TRBV18, with D maybe TRBD1 (6 bases). The CDR3 spans 11 residues. Germline V lookup: CDR1 KGHSH, CDR2 LQKENI. The V end was cut by 3 bases, the J end by 8 bases, with 7 bases between. The CDR3 coding sequence is TGTGCCAGCTCACCCGGGGGCGGCTACACCTTC. Its translation: CASSPGGGYTF.

This chain links TRBV7-9 with TRBJ1-4, with 9 bases that match TRBD1. CDR3 size: 15 residues. With 3 bases clipped from V and 8 bases from J, the junction kept 7 bases outside the gene matches. Germline loops: CDR1 SEHNR, CDR2 FQNEAQ (reference sequence). DNA for the CDR3: TGTGCCAGCAGCTTTCCCGGGACAGGGAGAGAAAAACTGTTTTTT. As protein: CASSFPGTGREKLFF.

The chain is built from TRBV29-1 and TRBJ1-1; no clear D. The V and J ends lost 7 bases and 4 bases respectively, with 7 bases between them. Germline CDR1 is SQVTM and CDR2 is ANQGSEA. The CDR3 extends over 10 amino acids. CDR3 amino acids: CSGSGTEAFF. CDR3 coding DNA: TGCAGCGGGAGCGGCACTGAAGCTTTCTTT.

This clone is a singleton in its sample. V usage is TRBV7-9 and J usage is TRBJ2-6; D tentatively reads TRBD1 or TRBD2 (5 bases each). Trimming removed 5 bases from V and 0 bases from J, with 14 bases in between. Germline assignment: CDR1 SEHNR and CDR2 FQNEAQ (reference sequence). The CDR3 runs to 17 residues. As DNA, the CDR3 is TGTGCCAGCAGCCTTGGGGGAAGACTCTCTGGGGCCAACGTCCTGACTTTC. Amino acids: CASSLGGRLSGANVLTF.

The CDR3 region is CASSFPLGLTQDTQYF. DNA of the CDR3: TGTGCCAGCTCATTTCCCCTTGGACTTACACAAGATACGCAGTATTTT. The chain has TRBV2 and TRBJ2-3, with a possible D match to TRBD2 (5 bases). V shed 8 bases and J shed 5 bases, with 23 bases lying between them. CDR1 and CDR2 from the germline V gene are SNHLY and FYNNEI. The CDR3 is made up of 16 amino acids.

This rearrangement joins TRBV5-1 to TRBJ1-2; D perhaps matches TRBD1 (5 bases). There are 15 residues in the CDR3. Germline assignment: CDR1 SGHRS and CDR2 YFSETQ. Trimming removed 4 bases at V and 6 bases at J, with 19 bases between. CDR3 in DNA: TGCGCCAGCAGCCCCTGGGGAGAGGGGTCGGATGGCTACACCTTC. It is translated as CASSPWGEGSDGYTF.

This sequence joins TRBV19 and TRBJ1-2; 8 bases match TRBD1. The trim removed 1 base at V and 6 bases at J, leaving 10 bases unmatched. Germline V gene lookup returns CDR1 LNHDA and CDR2 SQIVND (reference sequence). CDR3 length: 16 residues. The CDR3: CASSIVGRGRNHGYTF. CDR3 DNA: TGTGCCAGTAGTATAGTTGGCAGGGGGCGTAATCATGGCTACACCTTC.

This chain joins TRBV7-9 and TRBJ1-2; no definite D call. The CDR3 consists of 14 residues. CDR1 and CDR2 from the germline V gene are SEHNR and FQNEAQ (reference sequence). V was cut by 4 bases and J by 3 bases, with 12 bases left in between. The CDR3 DNA is TGTGCCAGCAGCTCGTCCGGCGGATACTATGGCTACACCTTC. Protein sequence: CASSSSGGYYGYTF.

The rearrangement uses TRBV28 and TRBJ2-6; D is unresolved. The germline V gene encodes CDR1 MDHEN and CDR2 SYDVKM. V was trimmed by 3 bases and J by 0 bases, leaving 21 bases between them. This CDR3 contains 20 residues. The CDR3 protein is CASSFVVWAAPPSGANVLTF. The CDR3 DNA is TGTGCCAGCAGTTTTGTAGTGTGGGCGGCCCCTCCCTCTGGGGCCAACGTCCTGACTTTC.

The rearrangement uses TRBV4-2 and TRBJ2-1, with D possibly TRBD1 on 5 matching bases. Germline values: CDR1 LGHNA, CDR2 YNFKEQ. Trimming removed 4 bases at V and 5 bases at J, with 9 bases between. The CDR3 loop spans 13 amino acids. CDR3 in amino acids: CASSPRVDNEQFF. The CDR3 DNA sequence: TGTGCCAGCAGCCCCAGGGTTGACAATGAGCAGTTCTTC.

CDR3 residues: CAISEDGELFF. The CDR3 DNA is TGTGCCATCAGTGAGGACGGGGAGCTGTTTTTT. This rearrangement joins TRBV10-3 to TRBJ2-2; D call uncertain. From germline, CDR1 is ENHRY and CDR2 SYGVKD. The CDR3 is 11 residues long. The germline V and J ends were trimmed by 2 bases and 7 bases, with 2 bases remaining between them.

V usage is TRBV19 and J usage is TRBJ2-1; possibly TRBD1 for D (6 bases). V was pared by 3 bases and J by 6 bases, with 15 bases between. The CDR3 has 15 amino acids. Germline assignment: CDR1 LNHDA and CDR2 SQIVND (reference sequence). As DNA, the CDR3 is TGTGCCAGTAGTATGCCGCAAACAGGGTTCAATGAGCAGTTCTTC. This gives the protein CASSMPQTGFNEQFF.

The chain employs TRBV19 and TRBJ2-2, with 13 bases fitting TRBD2. The ends lost 10 bases at V and 3 bases at J; junction bases unmatched: 5. Germline V gives CDR1 LNHDA, CDR2 SQIVND (reference sequence). CDR3 length: 15 residues. In DNA, the CDR3 is TGTGCCACCTCCGGACTAGCGGGAGACACCGGGGAGCTGTTTTTT. It is translated as CATSGLAGDTGELFF.

V gene TRBV2 combines with J gene TRBJ2-3, with D possibly TRBD2 on 6 matching bases. Germline V gives CDR1 SNHLY, CDR2 FYNNEI. V shed 6 bases and J shed 0 bases, with 13 bases lying between them. The CDR3 covers 15 residues. CDR3 loop: CASRQRLESTDTQYF. The CDR3 DNA is TGTGCCAGCAGACAGAGACTAGAGAGCACAGATACGCAGTATTTT.

The chain uses TRBV5-1 and TRBJ1-6, with D perhaps matching TRBD1 (5 bases). Trimming stripped 0 bases from V and 9 bases from J, with 16 bases between. Germline loops: CDR1 SGHRS, CDR2 YFSETQ. CDR3 size: 16 residues. The CDR3 DNA is TGCGCCAGCAGCTTGGCCGGTATGGGGGACTTTTCACCCCTCCACTTT. Translated, it gives CASSLAGMGDFSPLHF.

This clone has a single count. The chain combines TRBV6-5 with TRBJ1-1, with D hard to call. This CDR3 has 11 residues. The ends were cut back, 7 bases at V and 11 bases at J, with 14 bases in the middle. The germline V gene has CDR1 MNHEY and CDR2 SVGAGI. The CDR3 protein is CASILARTAFF. The DNA of the CDR3 is TGTGCCAGCATCTTAGCCCGAACGGCTTTCTTT.

The V gene is TRBV10-2, the J gene TRBJ1-5, with a tentative D call TRBD1 (5 bases). The germline V gene has CDR1 WSHSY and CDR2 SAAADI. V was cut by 3 bases and J by 6 bases, with 9 bases left in between. CDR3 size: 13 residues. The CDR3 is CASSDGGVQPQHF. The CDR3 DNA reads TGCGCCAGCAGTGATGGAGGGGTTCAGCCCCAGCATTTT.

This sequence joins TRBV10-3 and TRBJ1-3; no firm D call. Trimming left V 10 bases short and J 3 bases short, with 13 bases between. This CDR3 comprises 13 residues. CDR1 is ENHRY, CDR2 SYGVKD, per germline. CDR3 protein: CATIPVNGNTIYF. The DNA for the CDR3 is TGTGCCACCATCCCGGTAAATGGAAACACCATATATTTT.

The V and J genes are TRBV2 and TRBJ1-1; D is unresolved. Germline lookup yields CDR1 SNHLY and CDR2 FYNNEI. Trimming left V 5 bases short and J 4 bases short, with 2 bases between. This CDR3 spans 10 amino acids. The CDR3 here is CASSRTEAFF. DNA for the CDR3: TGTGCCAGCAGTCGCACTGAAGCTTTCTTT.

The V and J genes are TRBV4-2 and TRBJ1-1, with unresolved D. V gave up 4 bases and J gave up 10 bases, with 19 bases separating them. Germline assignment: CDR1 LGHNA and CDR2 YNFKEQ. This CDR3 spans 14 amino acids. The CDR3, as DNA: TGTGCCAGCAGCCCGCCGGATCGGGCCAGGAGAGCTTTCTTT. Translation: CASSPPDRARRAFF.

The chain carries TRBV2 and TRBJ2-2; 9 bases are shared with TRBD1. Unmatched junction bases numbered 4, after V lost 11 bases and J lost 0 bases. CDR1 is SNHLY, CDR2 FYNNEI, per germline. This CDR3 contains 14 residues. The CDR3 protein is CAGRQGANTGELFF. The CDR3, as DNA: TGTGCCGGCCGACAGGGGGCGAACACCGGGGAGCTGTTTTTT.

The CDR3 region has the DNA TGCGCCACCCAGGGGTTTGACGGAAACACCATATATTTT. Residues: CATQGFDGNTIYF. This rearrangement joins TRBV10-2 to TRBJ1-3; TRBD1 is a possible D gene (6 bases). Trimming removed 10 bases at V and 4 bases at J, with 14 bases between. The CDR3 consists of 13 residues. CDR1 WSHSY and CDR2 SAAADI come from the germline V gene.

J is TRBJ2-5 and V is TRBV5-1; D perhaps matches TRBD1 (6 bases). Per the germline V gene, CDR1 is SGHRS and CDR2 is YFSETQ. Trimming took off 4 bases at V and 4 bases at J, with 29 bases between the two ends. The CDR3 spans 19 residues. The CDR3 here is CASSPGVVGAGVFGETQYF. For the CDR3, the DNA is TGCGCCAGCAGCCCGGGTGTGGTTGGGGCAGGGGTTTTCGGAGAGACCCAGTACTTC.

The rearrangement links TRBV19 to TRBJ2-1, with TRBD2 matching over 8 bases. There are 18 residues in the CDR3. Germline assignment: CDR1 LNHDA and CDR2 SQIVND (reference sequence). V lost 6 bases, J lost 1 base, and 14 bases stayed unmatched. Here the CDR3 reads CASSRGVPGLVSYNEQFF. For the CDR3, the DNA is TGTGCCAGTAGCCGCGGCGTTCCGGGACTAGTATCCTACAATGAGCAGTTCTTC.

The CDR3 region is CASSQFPRGGDTEAFF. Written as DNA, the CDR3 is TGCGCCAGCAGCCAATTCCCCAGAGGAGGGGACACTGAAGCTTTCTTT. The J gene is TRBJ1-1, the V gene TRBV4-1; possible D gene TRBD1, 5 bases. CDR1 is MGHRA and CDR2 is YSYEKL in the germline V gene. This CDR3 has 16 residues. Trimming pared 2 bases from V and 3 bases from J, leaving 16 bases between.

The rearrangement uses TRBV6-6 and TRBJ2-2; 7 bases match TRBD2. The CDR3 contains 16 residues. Germline V lookup: CDR1 MNHNY, CDR2 SVGAGI (reference sequence). After removal of 6 bases from V and 7 bases from J, the junction contained 14 bases not matched to a gene. CDR3 amino acids: CASSRSPREVVGELFF. The DNA for the CDR3 is TGTGCCAGCAGCCGATCTCCCCGGGAGGTCGTCGGGGAGCTGTTTTTT.

V is TRBV4-1 and J is TRBJ1-4; 10 bases match TRBD1. Trimming at V came to 1 base and at J to 6 bases, leaving 5 bases not matched to a gene. The CDR3 runs 16 residues. CDR1 MGHRA and CDR2 YSYEKL come from the germline V gene. The CDR3 nucleotides are TGCGCCAGCAGCCAAGGCCTGACAGGGGGCTATGAAAAACTGTTTTTT. Its translation is CASSQGLTGGYEKLFF.

The V call is TRBV27, the J call TRBJ1-5, with 8 nucleotides matching TRBD1. This CDR3 is 15 amino acids long. The trim removed 6 bases at V and 5 bases at J, leaving 9 bases unmatched. Germline lookup yields CDR1 MNHEY and CDR2 SMNVEV (reference sequence). CDR3 loop: CASRLTGTGYQPQHF. The CDR3 DNA follows: TGTGCCAGCAGATTAACCGGGACAGGCTATCAGCCCCAGCATTTT.

V and J are TRBV9 and TRBJ2-1, with a tentative D call TRBD1 (5 bases). Germline loops: CDR1 SGDLS, CDR2 YYNGEE. Between the trimmed V and J ends, which lost 6 bases and 3 bases, there was a span of 13 bases. The CDR3 runs 14 residues. The DNA for the CDR3 is TGTGCCAGCAAGAAACTGGACAACTACAATGAGCAGTTCTTC. As protein: CASKKLDNYNEQFF.

The gene calls are TRBV7-9 and TRBJ1-4, with D uncertain. The CDR3 runs to 13 residues. Germline CDR1 and CDR2: SEHNR and FQNEAQ (reference sequence). Trimming removed 4 bases from V and 8 bases from J, with 11 bases in between. DNA for the CDR3: TGTGCCAGCAGCTCAAAGATCGAAGAAAAACTGTTTTTT. Its translation: CASSSKIEEKLFF.